Only a few counts were recorded for the clone carrying this T cell receptor beta chain. Original handling: Estimated nucleated cell counts came from reference gene primer amplification. The method was immunoSEQ multiplex PCR; TCRdb's version includes in-frame clones alone and lacks a portion of them. For V, J and clone size, that table is used; D and trimming come from the DNA. This table holds approximately 56,000 clones, about 80% found once. These data originate in a study of blood T cell repertoires in COVID-19. Overall study context: Sites in the United States, Italy and Spain provided acute and convalescent COVID-19 samples. T cells, B-cell-depleted T cells, or PBMCs supplied cDNA or gDNA.

Trimming stripped 5 bases from V and 7 bases from J, with 15 bases between. The CDR3 loop spans 15 amino acids. Germline V gene sequence: CDR1 SEHNR, CDR2 FQNEAQ (reference sequence). Sequencing was carried out using peripheral blood. The rearrangement uses TRBV7-9 and TRBJ1-6; a weak D match, TRBD1 (6 bases). This sequence was found in a man between 65 and 85 years old with active COVID-19. The CDR3 DNA sequence: TGTGCCAGCAGCCTACCGGGACACGTCAATTCACCCCTCCACTTT. Protein sequence: CASSLPGHVNSPLHF.